Listed here is a single TCR beta chain. Its antigen is still unknown. V was pared by 1 base and J by 0 bases, with 10 bases between. CDR3 length: 16 residues. Germline-derived CDR1 and CDR2 are SGHRS and YFSETQ. The data were taken from a study of cytomegalovirus exposure and HLA in healthy donors. Here immunoSEQ multiplex PCR was the method, and the copy in TCRdb shows in-frame clones only, minus some. The table shows approximately 170,000 clones, with approximately 80% occurring only once. Findings of the study overall: Within the 100 to 150 validation repertoires, first-cohort TCR clusters tended to co-occur, according to a later analysis. Altogether, 150 to 200 TCR beta chains were recorded as cytomegalovirus-associated. Reported performance of the classifier showed diagnosis of cytomegalovirus status with high specificity and sensitivity.

This sequence was found in a man in his thirties or forties in good health and CMV-seropositive. The rearrangement joins TRBV5-1 to TRBJ1-4; D is undetermined. The material sequenced was PBMCs. CDR3 protein: CASSLSAAATNEKLFF. The DNA for the CDR3 is TGCGCCAGCAGCTTGTCGGCGGCAGCAACTAATGAAAAACTGTTTTTT.